These 3 T cell receptor beta chains originate from one sample sequenced in a study of cytomegalovirus exposure and HLA in healthy donors. PCR amplification relied on 60 Vbeta primers (plus 13 Jbeta primers). Using immunoSEQ multiplex PCR, the repertoire was profiled, and TCRdb retains in-frame clones only, with some absent. Of 100,000 to 150,000 clones in the sample, roughly 79% were seen once. Specimen: PBMCs. These receptors originate from a woman in her fifties or sixties in good health and CMV-seronegative.

The J gene is TRBJ2-3, the V gene TRBV5-1, with TRBD2 matching 9 bases. The CDR3 totals 14 residues. Germline V lookup: CDR1 SGHRS, CDR2 YFSETQ. V lost 4 bases to trimming and J lost 3 bases; unmatched junction nucleotides: 3. The CDR3 here is CASSRGLATDTQYF. CDR3 sequence (DNA): TGCGCCAGCAGCCGGGGACTAGCAACAGATACGCAGTATTTT.

The V call is TRBV4-3, the J call TRBJ1-2; no clear D. Trimming shortened V by 0 bases and J by 4 bases, and 12 bases separated the two germline ends. The CDR3 sequence is 15 residues long. Germline loops: CDR1 LGHNA, CDR2 YSLEER. In DNA form, the CDR3 reads TGCGCCAGCAGCCAAGATTTTTCAGAACCCTATGGCTACACCTTC. Translation gives CASSQDFSEPYGYTF.

This clone occurred a few times. The chain links TRBV4-1 to TRBJ2-7, with D possibly matching TRBD1 (6 bases). V lost 0 bases, J lost 3 bases, and 21 bases lay in between. CDR1 MGHRA and CDR2 YSYEKL come from the germline V gene. The CDR3 is made up of 18 amino acids. CDR3 residues: CASSQDLSRGDAYYEQYF. Written as DNA, the CDR3 is TGCGCCAGCAGCCAAGACCTATCCAGGGGCGATGCTTACTACGAGCAGTACTTC.